The 26 T cell receptor beta chains listed next were all sequenced from one sample in a study of vaccination effects on CD4 cells after COVID-19. ViraFEST assay sequencing came after antigen-specific CD4+ T cells were expanded with viral peptide pools. Isolation of CD4+ T cells took place after approximately 10 days of culture. Participants got two doses of BNT162b2 or mRNA-1273 vaccine. For these TCRs, the target antigens are not known. Assay: immunoSEQ multiplex PCR; the TCRdb copy retains only in-frame clones and omits some. The sample has about 22,000 clones; about three quarters are singletons. This sample comprised CD4+ T cells from PBMCs cultured with HCoV-NL63 spike peptides, obtained after COVID-19 vaccination. These receptors were obtained from a human donor who received a COVID-19 vaccine.

The chain has TRBV7-2 and TRBJ2-7; D is undetermined. V was clipped by 2 bases and J by 3 bases, with 17 bases between them. Looked up from germline, CDR1 is SGHTA and CDR2 is FQGNSA. The length of the CDR3 is 16 residues. CDR3 sequence reads: CASSLSPDPSFYEQYF. The CDR3 region has the DNA TGTGCCAGCAGCTTAAGCCCGGACCCGTCTTTCTACGAGCAGTACTTC. Full variable domain (outside the CDR3, taken from reference TRBV7-2 and TRBJ2-7): GAGVSQSPSNKVTEKGKDVELRCDPISGHTALYWYRQSLGQGLEFLIYFQGNSAPDKSGLPSDRFSAERTGGSVSTLTIQRTQQEDSAVYLCASSLSPDPSFYEQYFGPGTRLTVT.

The CDR3: CASLQRGNTDTQYF. In nucleotides, the CDR3 is TGTGCCAGCTTGCAACGCGGCAACACAGATACGCAGTATTTT. The rearrangement uses TRBV27 and TRBJ2-3; the D is unclear. CDR3 size: 14 residues. CDR1 is MNHEY and CDR2 is SMNVEV in the germline V gene (reference sequence). Deletions cut 8 bases from V and 2 bases from J, with 14 bases between.

The chain links TRBV10-2 to TRBJ2-6; TRBD1 matches at 9 bases. J was trimmed by 4 bases and V by 5 bases; bases with no gene match: 9. The germline V gene has CDR1 WSHSY and CDR2 SAAADI. This CDR3 contains 17 residues. CDR3 DNA sequence: TGCGCCAGCAGTAAGGGACAGGGTTTTATGGGGGCCAACGTCCTGACTTTC. The encoded protein is CASSKGQGFMGANVLTF.

V and J are TRBV18 and TRBJ2-1; TRBD1 might be the D (5 bases). The CDR3 is 13 amino acids. The germline V and J ends were trimmed by 6 bases and 9 bases, with 15 bases remaining between them. The germline CDR1 and CDR2 sequences are KGHSH and LQKENI. CDR3 nucleotides: TGTGCCAGCTCTTCAGGACAAGAAAGTGAGCAGTTCTTC. Translation: CASSSGQESEQFF. The full variable domain, rest sourced from reference TRBV18 and TRBJ2-1, is NAGVMQNPRHLVRRRGQEARLRCSPMKGHSHVYWYRQLPEEGLKFMVYLQKENIIDESGMPKERFSAEFPKEGPSILRIQQVVRGDSAAYFCASSSGQESEQFFGPGTRLTVL.

The genes are TRBV11-2 and TRBJ1-4; the D is unclear. Germline V gene sequence: CDR1 SGHAT, CDR2 FQNNGV. Trimming cost V 0 bases and J 7 bases, with 9 bases left between them. The CDR3 is made up of 14 amino acids. Written as DNA, the CDR3 is TGTGCCAGCAGCTTAGATATGGGCGCTGAAAAACTGTTTTTT. Amino acid sequence: CASSLDMGAEKLFF.

The chain joins TRBV7-9 to TRBJ2-7; TRBD1 might be the D (6 bases). Germline values: CDR1 SEHNR, CDR2 FQNEAQ (reference sequence). The CDR3 has 13 amino acids. Deletions cut 3 bases from V and 2 bases from J, with 8 bases between. CDR3 residues: CASSFGGAYEQYF. CDR3 coding DNA: TGTGCCAGCAGCTTTGGGGGCGCCTACGAGCAGTACTTC.

A few counts support this clone. The chain joins TRBV3-1 (or the pseudogene TRBV3-2) to TRBJ1-6; maybe TRBD1 (6 bases). Germline V gene sequence: CDR1 LGHDT, CDR2 YNNKEL (reference sequence). The CDR3 sequence is 15 residues long. Trimming pared 0 bases from V and 8 bases from J, leaving 11 bases between. The CDR3 protein is CASSQDTQGHSPLHF. DNA for the CDR3: TGTGCCAGCAGCCAAGATACACAGGGTCATTCACCCCTCCACTTT.

This chain connects TRBV7-8 to TRBJ1-2, with a possible D match to TRBD1 (5 bases). Germline values: CDR1 SGHVS, CDR2 FQNEAQ. Between the trimmed V and J ends, which lost 5 bases and 4 bases, there was a span of 14 bases. The CDR3 is 14 amino acids. In DNA form, the CDR3 reads TGTGCCAGCAGCGCTACGCAGGGAATCTATGGCTACACCTTC. Its translation is CASSATQGIYGYTF.

This clone was detected only a few times. The rearrangement uses TRBV27 and TRBJ2-1, with a tentative D call TRBD1 (5 bases). This CDR3 is built from 13 residues. The germline V and J ends were trimmed by 1 base and 9 bases, with 10 bases remaining between them. CDR1 and CDR2 (germline): MNHEY, SMNVEV (reference sequence). CDR3 in amino acids: CASSLYRGGEQFF. CDR3 nucleotide sequence: TGTGCCAGCAGTTTATATAGGGGTGGTGAGCAGTTCTTC.

This clone was picked up a small number of times. This chain connects TRBV6-5 to TRBJ1-2; D is possibly TRBD1 (6 bases). The germline V gene has CDR1 MNHEY and CDR2 SVGAGI. This CDR3 is 15 amino acids long. V was trimmed by 0 bases and J by 4 bases, leaving 12 bases between them. CDR3 sequence (DNA): TGTGCCAGCAGTTACTCTGCAGGGGACCGCTATGGCTACACCTTC. Translated: CASSYSAGDRYGYTF.

The chain uses TRBV6-4 and TRBJ2-2; 12 bases map to TRBD2. CDR1 MRHNA and CDR2 SNTAGT come from the germline V gene. This CDR3 has 16 amino acids. V lost 3 bases and J lost 3; bases outside the gene matches: 2. CDR3 region: CASSDRLAGDTGELFF. CDR3 sequence (DNA): TGTGCCAGCAGTGATCGACTAGCGGGAGACACCGGGGAGCTGTTTTTT.

The chain couples TRBV10-3 to TRBJ2-7; D is unclear. Germline V lookup: CDR1 ENHRY, CDR2 SYGVKD. The CDR3 totals 11 residues. The V end was cut by 3 bases, the J end by 3 bases, with 3 bases between. This chain's CDR3 is CAISDGYEQYF. The DNA of the CDR3 is TGTGCCATCAGTGATGGCTACGAGCAGTACTTC.

This clone was seen a single time. This chain connects TRBV5-8 to TRBJ2-7; a weak D match, TRBD1 (5 bases). The V gene lost 1 base and the J gene lost 2 bases, with 10 bases spanning the gap. Germline CDR1 reads SGHTS; CDR2 reads YDEGEE. This CDR3 is built from 14 residues. The CDR3 reads CASSLLQGTYEQYF. CDR3 DNA sequence: TGTGCCAGCAGCTTGCTTCAGGGAACCTACGAGCAGTACTTC.

The chain combines TRBV11-2 with TRBJ2-1; D is possibly TRBD2 (5 bases). Per germline, CDR1 SGHAT and CDR2 FQNNGV. V was trimmed by 0 bases and J by 7 bases, leaving 7 bases between them. This CDR3 is 13 amino acids long. The CDR3 coding sequence is TGTGCCAGCAGCTTAGAAAGGACTAATGAGCAGTTCTTC. Its translation is CASSLERTNEQFF.

The V and J genes are TRBV27 and TRBJ1-5, with 7 bases matching TRBD1. Germline V lookup: CDR1 MNHEY, CDR2 SMNVEV (reference sequence). The CDR3 consists of 14 residues. The ends lost 5 bases at V and 3 bases at J; junction bases unmatched: 4. The CDR3 here is CASSLGTVNQPQHF. CDR3 in DNA: TGTGCCAGCAGTCTAGGGACAGTCAATCAGCCCCAGCATTTT.

J is TRBJ2-2 and V is TRBV4-1; 7 nucleotides line up with TRBD1. The CDR3 length is 15 residues. The V and J ends lost 0 bases and 5 bases, in that order; junction bases with no gene match: 3. CDR1 is MGHRA, CDR2 YSYEKL, per germline. This CDR3 reads CASSQEQGMTGELFF. The CDR3 nucleotides read TGCGCCAGCAGCCAAGAACAGGGGATGACCGGGGAGCTGTTTTTT.

This clone has a single count. This chain joins TRBV5-1 and TRBJ2-1, with D perhaps given as TRBD1 or TRBD2 (6 bases each). V lost 6 bases and J 10 bases, leaving 17 bases between the germline ends. The germline gives CDR1 SGHRS, CDR2 YFSETQ. CDR3 length: 13 residues. The CDR3 region is CASNGAEGGEQFF. CDR3 nucleotide sequence: TGCGCCAGCAACGGGGCGGAGGGGGGCGAGCAGTTCTTC.

This rearrangement joins TRBV19 to TRBJ2-2, with 10 bases lining up with TRBD1. CDR3 length: 15 amino acids. Germline-derived CDR1 and CDR2 are LNHDA and SQIVND (reference sequence). The trim removed 5 bases at V and 4 bases at J, leaving 4 bases unmatched. CDR3 region: CASSSGTGVTGELFF. The CDR3 nucleotides read TGTGCCAGTAGTTCCGGGACAGGGGTCACCGGGGAGCTGTTTTTT.

J is TRBJ2-4 and V is TRBV7-2, with D possibly being TRBD1 or TRBD2 (6 bases each). The length of the CDR3 is 14 residues. Germline V lookup: CDR1 SGHTA, CDR2 FQGNSA. Trimming took off 0 bases at V and 6 bases at J, with 9 bases between the two ends. The CDR3 spells CASSLAGGRNIQYF. The CDR3 nucleotides read TGTGCCAGCAGCTTAGCAGGGGGGAGAAACATTCAGTACTTC.

This rearrangement joins TRBV27 to TRBJ2-7, with 7 bases matching TRBD2. V trimming: 4 bases; J trimming: 2 bases; junction bases outside the gene matches: 8. This CDR3 has 15 residues. The germline V gene has CDR1 MNHEY and CDR2 SMNVEV (reference sequence). The CDR3 sequence is CASSSRRGTAYEQYF. The CDR3 nucleotides read TGTGCCAGCAGTTCCCGGCGGGGGACCGCCTACGAGCAGTACTTC.

In DNA form, the CDR3 reads TGTGCCAGTAACGACAGGGAGCCCACTAATGAAAAACTGTTTTTT. This codes for CASNDREPTNEKLFF. The chain combines TRBV6-6 with TRBJ1-4; 7 nucleotides align to TRBD1. Germline CDR1 MNHNY, CDR2 SVGAGI (reference sequence). The junction had 9 bases not matched to a gene; V was cut back by 9 bases and J by 2 bases. The CDR3 runs 15 residues.

The gene calls are TRBV10-3 and TRBJ1-5; TRBD1 aligns across 7 bases. Germline lookup yields CDR1 ENHRY and CDR2 SYGVKD. There are 12 residues in the CDR3. V shed 10 bases and J 3 bases; nucleotides not matched to a gene: 3. The CDR3 loop is CASGQDNQPQHF. The CDR3 region has the DNA TGTGCCAGCGGACAGGACAATCAGCCCCAGCATTTT.

The rearrangement joins TRBV10-2 to TRBJ2-1; 7 bases are a match to TRBD2. The germline V gene has CDR1 WSHSY and CDR2 SAAADI. The CDR3 totals 15 residues. Unmatched junction bases numbered 0, after V lost 0 bases and J lost 1 base. CDR3 sequence reads: CASSESGGSYNEQFF. CDR3 bases: TGCGCCAGCAGTGAGTCGGGGGGGTCCTACAATGAGCAGTTCTTC.

The chain employs TRBV10-3 and TRBJ2-3; unclear D gene. The length of the CDR3 is 12 residues. The V gene lost 2 bases and the J gene lost 4 bases, with 4 bases spanning the gap. The germline V gene encodes CDR1 ENHRY and CDR2 SYGVKD. The CDR3 loop reads CAISERADTQYF. The CDR3, as DNA: TGTGCCATCAGTGAGCGGGCAGATACGCAGTATTTT.

The gene calls are TRBV4-2 and TRBJ2-3; possible D gene TRBD1, 7 bases. V dropped 4 bases and J dropped 2 bases, with 16 bases sitting between them. CDR1 and CDR2 from the germline V gene are LGHNA and YNFKEQ. This CDR3 has 16 residues. This CDR3 reads CASSRRGDRLTDTQYF. The CDR3 nucleotides are TGTGCCAGCAGCCGTAGGGGGGACAGACTCACAGATACGCAGTATTTT.

This chain uses TRBV7-2 with TRBJ2-7; 12 nucleotides line up with TRBD2. This CDR3 is 14 amino acids long. Germline V gives CDR1 SGHTA, CDR2 FQGNSA. The V and J ends lost 7 bases and 4 bases, in that order; junction bases with no gene match: 5. DNA of the CDR3: TGTGCCAGCAACCTGGGACTAGCGGGTTACGAGCAGTACTTC. This gives the protein CASNLGLAGYEQYF.